The T cell receptor (beta chain) under discussion was sequenced for a study of shared clonotypes between healthy human individuals. This clone was detected ten times or more. TCRdb's table, derived via immunoSEQ multiplex PCR, lists solely in-frame clones and lacks some. Of more than 200,000 clones in the sample, just over 65% were seen once. Participating donors were healthy, HIV-negative adults free of recent acute infections or vaccinations. In germline, CDR1 is MNHNS, CDR2 SASEGT. The V and J ends lost 4 bases and 11 bases respectively, with 9 bases between them. This CDR3 has 11 amino acids. This TCR came from a man younger than 40 in good health. Sequencing was done on a sample of memory CD4+ T cells sorted from blood. Subset described: CD45RA-negative fraction. The gene calls are TRBV6-1 and TRBJ1-5; D gene unclear. CDR3 loop: CASSAQETQHF. The DNA of the CDR3 is TGTGCCAGCAGTGCCCAGGAGACCCAGCATTTT.